This T cell receptor beta chain was obtained from a study of tissue T cells after allogeneic stem cell transplantation. Study observations and caveats: Motif-based clustering found tissue-specific repertoire signatures shared across patients, though few clones were shared. In patients and mice, blood and spleen missed much of tissue repertoire. Alloreactivity or antigen specificity of tissue TCRs was not determined; some clones might be host cells.

Germline CDR1 and CDR2: SGHTA and FQGNSA. Trimming cost V 4 bases and J 0 bases, with 7 bases left between them. This CDR3 is built from 15 residues. For this clone: What it recognizes is unknown.

TCRdb's table, derived via immunoSEQ multiplex PCR, lists solely in-frame clones and lacks some. The sample includes about 10,000 clones, 60% of them seen just once. Comparators without hematopoietic cell transplant had other cancers, at least five gastrointestinal samples, and no known gastrointestinal disease. The clonotype originates from a woman aged 18 to 55 with breast cancer. The chain recombines TRBV7-2 with TRBJ1-6; D is ambiguous. The specimen was tissue from the jejunum, collected at autopsy. The CDR3 nucleotides read TGTGCCAGCAGCTCTGCAAGCTCCTATAATTCACCCCTCCACTTT. Translation: CASSSASSYNSPLHF.